This TCR beta chain was recorded in a study of T-cell reconstitution after alpha-beta-depleted transplantation in children. Study-wide findings and caveats: A year post-transplant, T-cell counts and diversity derived mostly from newly produced T cells. It was reported that alpha-beta T cells came from several hundred expanded graft clones (about two months after transplant). There were some patients whose high TCRbeta diversity at day 60 came from surviving recipient T cells and thymic progenitors.

Preparation of the TCRbeta library used unique molecular identifiers. From the PCR reads, TCRdb called clonotypes with MiXCR, one entry per CDR3 protein. The sample has about 120,000 distinct CDR3 sequences; approximately 22% are singletons. This clonotype was detected a few times. Antigen unknown. This TCR was recovered from a male patient between 2 and 10 years old who had a stem cell transplant for chronic granulomatous disease, so the T cells may come from the graft donor. The specimen was PBMCs, mostly from graft donor cells, collected 180 days after TCRalphabeta/CD19-depleted stem cell transplant.

CDR3 residues: CSARDQEGAWEKLFF. The DNA for the CDR3 is TGCAGTGCTAGAGATCAGGAAGGGGCCTGGGAAAAACTGTTTTTT. The chain couples TRBV20-1 to TRBJ1-4; tentatively, D is TRBD1 (5 bases). Germline values: CDR1 DFQATT, CDR2 SNEGSKA (reference sequence). V lost 0 bases to trimming and J lost 8 bases, with 16 bases between them. This CDR3 has 15 residues.